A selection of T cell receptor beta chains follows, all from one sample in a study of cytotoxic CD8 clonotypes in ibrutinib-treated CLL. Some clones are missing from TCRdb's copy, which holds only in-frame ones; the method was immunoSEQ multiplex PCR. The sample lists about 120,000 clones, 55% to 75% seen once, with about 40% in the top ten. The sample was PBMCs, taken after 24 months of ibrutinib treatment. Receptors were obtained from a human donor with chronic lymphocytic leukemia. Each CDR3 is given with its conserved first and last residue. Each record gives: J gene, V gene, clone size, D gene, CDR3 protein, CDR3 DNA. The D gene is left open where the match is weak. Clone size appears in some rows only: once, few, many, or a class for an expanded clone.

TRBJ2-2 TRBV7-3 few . CASSLSGHTNTGELFF TGTGCCAGCAGCTTAAGTGGACACACGAACACCGGGGAGCTGTTTTTT
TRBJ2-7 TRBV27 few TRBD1 CASSPGQGYEQYF TGTGCCAGCAGTCCAGGACAGGGCTACGAGCAGTACTTC
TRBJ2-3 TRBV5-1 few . CASSPEGADTQYF TGCGCCAGCAGCCCGGAGGGGGCAGATACGCAGTATTTT
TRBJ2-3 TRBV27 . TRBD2 CASRILGLAGTDTQYF TGTGCCAGCCGAATACTGGGACTAGCGGGAACAGATACGCAGTATTTT
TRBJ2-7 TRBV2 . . CASKTGDPRTSYEQYF TGTGCCAGCAAGACTGGGGACCCAAGGACCTCCTACGAGCAGTACTTC
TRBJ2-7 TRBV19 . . CASSMQGLDYYEQYF TGTGCCAGTAGTATGCAAGGGTTGGACTACTACGAGCAGTACTTC
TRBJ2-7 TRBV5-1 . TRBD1 CASSFDGTGYANEQYF TGCGCCAGCAGCTTTGATGGGACAGGGTACGCCAACGAGCAGTACTTC
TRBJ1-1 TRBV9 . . CASSVEYSPDAFF TGTGCCAGCAGCGTAGAGTACTCACCGGACGCTTTCTTT
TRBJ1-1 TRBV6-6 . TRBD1 CASTSTGVEAFF TGTGCCAGCACCTCCACAGGGGTTGAAGCTTTCTTT
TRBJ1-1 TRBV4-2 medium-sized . CASSQGNTEAFF TGTGCCAGCAGCCAAGGAAACACTGAAGCTTTCTTT
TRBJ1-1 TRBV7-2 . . CASSLDGFNTEAFF TGTGCCAGCAGCTTAGATGGGTTCAACACTGAAGCTTTCTTT
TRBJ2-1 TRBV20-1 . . CSARLDNEQFF TGCAGTGCTAGGTTGGACAATGAGCAGTTCTTC
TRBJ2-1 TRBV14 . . CASSPPGVAYNEQFF TGTGCCAGCAGCCCCCCAGGGGTCGCCTACAATGAGCAGTTCTTC
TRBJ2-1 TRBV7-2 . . CASSLYPASAGSYNEQFF TGTGCCAGCAGCTTATATCCGGCTAGCGCGGGCTCCTACAATGAGCAGTTCTTC
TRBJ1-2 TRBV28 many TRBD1 CASRPTGGSNYGYTF TGTGCCAGCAGGCCGACAGGGGGCTCTAACTATGGCTACACCTTC
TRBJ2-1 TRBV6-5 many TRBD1 CASNQVGDREWEQFF TGTGCCAGCAACCAGGTGGGGGACAGGGAGTGGGAGCAGTTCTTC
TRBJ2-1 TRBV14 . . CASSQAGRLAEQFF TGTGCCAGCAGCCAAGCCGGACGGTTGGCTGAGCAGTTCTTC
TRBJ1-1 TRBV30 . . CAWSVERPGHEAFF TGTGCCTGGAGTGTAGAGCGGCCGGGACATGAAGCTTTCTTT
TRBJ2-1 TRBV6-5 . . CASSYNQGVGEQFF TGTGCCAGCAGTTACAATCAGGGTGTCGGGGAGCAGTTCTTC
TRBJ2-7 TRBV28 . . CASSSTVYEQYF TGTGCCAGCAGTTCGACGGTCTACGAGCAGTACTTC
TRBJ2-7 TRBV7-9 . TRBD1 CASSLGQGKSYEQYF TGTGCCAGCAGCCTCGGACAGGGCAAGTCCTACGAGCAGTACTTC
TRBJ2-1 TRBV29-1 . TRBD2 CSVSLAGVRNEQFF TGCAGCGTTTCTCTAGCGGGGGTAAGGAATGAGCAGTTCTTC
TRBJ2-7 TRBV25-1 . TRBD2 CASSESITSGGIEQYF TGTGCCAGCAGTGAATCGATAACTAGCGGGGGGATCGAGCAGTACTTC
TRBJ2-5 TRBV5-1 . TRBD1 CASSPNLQGAEETQYF TGCGCCAGCAGCCCGAACTTACAGGGGGCAGAGGAGACCCAGTACTTC
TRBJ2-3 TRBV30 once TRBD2 CAWRRGVTDTQYF TGTGCCTGGAGACGGGGGGTCACAGATACGCAGTATTTT
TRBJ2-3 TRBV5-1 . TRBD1 CASSWPTGAGSTDTQYF TGCGCCAGCAGCTGGCCTACAGGGGCCGGGTCCACAGATACGCAGTATTTT
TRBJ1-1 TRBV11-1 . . CASAHMNTEAFF TGTGCCAGCGCTCATATGAACACTGAAGCTTTCTTT
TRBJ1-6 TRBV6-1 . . CASSAGPYNSPLHF TGTGCCAGCAGCGCCGGGCCATATAATTCACCCCTCCACTTT
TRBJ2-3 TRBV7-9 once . CASSLRAQSTDTQYF TGTGCCAGCAGCTTAAGGGCACAGAGCACAGATACGCAGTATTTT
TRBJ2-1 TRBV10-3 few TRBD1 CATSGTEGENEQFF TGTGCCACGTCCGGGACAGAAGGAGAAAATGAGCAGTTCTTC
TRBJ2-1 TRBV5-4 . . CASRAYTYNEQFF TGTGCCAGCAGGGCCTACACCTACAATGAGCAGTTCTTC
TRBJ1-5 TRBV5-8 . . CASSLRGRDNQPQHF TGTGCCAGCAGCTTGAGAGGCCGGGACAATCAGCCCCAGCATTTT
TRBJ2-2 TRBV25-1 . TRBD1 CASSESRTGGLDSGELFF TGTGCCAGCAGTGAATCAAGGACAGGGGGCCTTGATTCCGGGGAGCTGTTTTTT
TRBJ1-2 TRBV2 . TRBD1 CASRGQASGGYTF TGTGCCAGCAGAGGACAGGCCTCGGGGGGCTACACCTTC
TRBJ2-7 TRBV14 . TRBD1 CASSQGTGDSYEQYF TGTGCCAGCAGCCAAGGTACAGGGGATTCCTACGAGCAGTACTTC
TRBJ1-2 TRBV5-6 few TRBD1 CASSARQGNNYGYTF TGTGCCAGCAGCGCGCGACAGGGGAATAACTATGGCTACACCTTC
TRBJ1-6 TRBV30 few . CAWRGGGYNSPLHF TGTGCCTGGAGGGGCGGGGGGTATAATTCACCCCTCCACTTT
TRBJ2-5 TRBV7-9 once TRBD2 CASSRTSGVKETQYF TGTGCCAGCAGCAGGACTAGCGGGGTGAAAGAGACCCAGTACTTC
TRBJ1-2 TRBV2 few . CASRGLGYGYTF TGTGCCAGCAGGGGGCTTGGCTATGGCTACACCTTC
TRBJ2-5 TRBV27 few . CASSLRIAHETQYF TGTGCCAGCAGTCTCCGGATAGCCCATGAGACCCAGTACTTC
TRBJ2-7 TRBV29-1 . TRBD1 CSAGQGIYEQYF TGCAGCGCCGGACAGGGTATATACGAGCAGTACTTC
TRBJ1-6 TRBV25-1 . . CASNIPGRGGYGNSPLHF TGTGCCAGCAATATCCCGGGTAGAGGCGGATACGGAAATTCACCCCTCCACTTT
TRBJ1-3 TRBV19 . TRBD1 CASSTTGETGNTIYF TGTGCCAGTAGTACGACAGGGGAGACTGGAAACACCATATATTTT
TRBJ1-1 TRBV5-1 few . CASSLSPGGDGTEAFF TGCGCCAGCAGCTTGTCTCCCGGGGGGGACGGCACTGAAGCTTTCTTT
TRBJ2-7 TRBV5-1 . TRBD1 CASSWGQGVDEQYF TGCGCCAGCAGCTGGGGACAGGGAGTCGATGAGCAGTACTTC
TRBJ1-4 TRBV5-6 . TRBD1 CASSTNTGQANEKLFF TGTGCCAGCAGCACAAACACGGGACAGGCTAATGAAAAACTGTTTTTT
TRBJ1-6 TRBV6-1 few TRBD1 CASSQDRGPKNSPLHF TGTGCCAGCAGTCAAGACAGGGGGCCGAAAAATTCACCCCTCCACTTT
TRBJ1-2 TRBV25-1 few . CASSDPGLGYTF TGTGCCAGCAGTGATCCGGGACTTGGCTACACCTTC
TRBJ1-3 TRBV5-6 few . CASSLEAGGNTIYF TGTGCCAGCAGCTTGGAGGCGGGAGGAAACACCATATATTTT
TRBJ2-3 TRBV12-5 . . CASASTGRGVPDTQYF TGTGCTAGTGCCTCCACGGGGAGGGGGGTTCCAGATACGCAGTATTTT
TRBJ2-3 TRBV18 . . CASSPWNGPEDTQYF TGTGCCAGCTCACCATGGAACGGGCCTGAGGATACGCAGTATTTT
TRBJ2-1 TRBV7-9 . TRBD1 CASSFQDRDGRNEQFF TGTGCCAGCAGCTTCCAGGACAGGGACGGAAGAAATGAGCAGTTCTTC
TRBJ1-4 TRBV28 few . CASRAAHEKLFF TGTGCCAGCCGAGCAGCCCATGAAAAACTGTTTTTT
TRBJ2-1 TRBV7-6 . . CASSPDWVYNEQFF TGTGCCAGCAGCCCCGATTGGGTTTACAATGAGCAGTTCTTC
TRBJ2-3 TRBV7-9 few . CASSLAQATDTQYF TGTGCCAGCAGCTTAGCTCAGGCCACAGATACGCAGTATTTT
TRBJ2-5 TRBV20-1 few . CSALGPGTQYF TGCAGTGCCCTGGGGCCAGGGACCCAGTACTTC
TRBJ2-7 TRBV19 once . CASSMMSAGPEQYF TGTGCCAGTAGTATGATGAGCGCCGGTCCCGAGCAGTACTTC
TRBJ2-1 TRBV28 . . CASSLRIRDEQFF TGTGCCAGCAGTTTGAGGATTCGGGATGAGCAGTTCTTC
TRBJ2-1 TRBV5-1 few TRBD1 CASSRNLGTGGSEQFF TGCGCCAGCAGCCGTAATCTCGGGACAGGGGGCAGTGAGCAGTTCTTC